Here is one T cell receptor beta chain with its context. Its antigen is unknown. This may be a read error: a much more frequent sequence differs by one nucleotide. Tregs were sorted as CD4+CD25+CD127-/low cells. Findings of the study overall: Tumor Tregs overlapped most with tumor, then blood, naive CD4+ cells. Tumor memory CD4+ T cell TCR gene usage was found to cluster with blood and lymph node memory CD4+ cells and with lymph node naive CD4+ cells.

Full-length variable regions came from constant-region reverse primers plus semi-nested Nested Universal Primer A PCR. Each CDR3 protein is one row after TCRdb ran MiXCR on the 5' RACE reads. The data show fewer than 65,000 distinct CDR3 sequences, about a fifth seen once. This sequence was found in a female donor with breast cancer. The source material was tumor-infiltrating Tregs sorted from the breast tumor.

As DNA, the CDR3 is TGTGCCAGCAGTTTCGGATCCTGGGACAGGGTTACCGGGGAGCTGTGTTTT. Its translation is CASSFGSWDRVTGELCF. The rearrangement uses TRBV28 and TRBJ2-2; the match to TRBD1 covers 9 bases. Germline loops: CDR1 MDHEN, CDR2 SYDVKM. CDR3 length: 17 amino acids.